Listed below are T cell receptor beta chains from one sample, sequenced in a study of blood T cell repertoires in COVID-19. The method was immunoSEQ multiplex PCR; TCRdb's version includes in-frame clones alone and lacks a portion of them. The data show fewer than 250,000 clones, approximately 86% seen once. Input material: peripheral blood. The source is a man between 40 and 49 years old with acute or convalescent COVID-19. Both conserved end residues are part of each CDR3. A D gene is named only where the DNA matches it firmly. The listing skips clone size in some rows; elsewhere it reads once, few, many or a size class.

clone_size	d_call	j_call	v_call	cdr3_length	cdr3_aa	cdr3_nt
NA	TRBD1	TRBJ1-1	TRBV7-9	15	CASSPPGTDRYEAFF	TGTGCCAGCAGCCCCCCCGGGACAGACCGTTATGAAGCTTTCTTT
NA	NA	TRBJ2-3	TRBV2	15	CANPSVASSTDTQYF	TGTGCCAACCCCAGTGTAGCGTCTAGCACAGATACGCAGTATTTT
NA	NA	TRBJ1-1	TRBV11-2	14	CASSLVAGDTEAFF	TGTGCCAGCAGCTTAGTAGCAGGGGACACTGAAGCTTTCTTT
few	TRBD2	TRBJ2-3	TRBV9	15	CASSRSSGSADTQYF	TGTGCCAGCAGCAGGAGTAGCGGGAGTGCAGATACGCAGTATTTT
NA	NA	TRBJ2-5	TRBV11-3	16	CASSLESAGLKGTQYF	TGTGCCAGCAGCTTAGAATCGGCGGGACTTAAGGGGACCCAGTACTTC
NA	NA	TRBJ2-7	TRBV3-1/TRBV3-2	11	CASSQEYEQYF	TGTGCCAGCAGCCAGGAGTACGAGCAGTACTTC
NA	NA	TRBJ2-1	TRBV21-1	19	CASSKAPRNRGTSYNEQFF	TGTGCCAGCAGCAAAGCACCACGGAACAGGGGGACCTCCTACAATGAGCAGTTCTTC
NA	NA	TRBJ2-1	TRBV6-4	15	CASSLGGPLYNEQFF	TGTGCCAGCTCCCTAGGCGGGCCCCTCTACAATGAGCAGTTCTTC
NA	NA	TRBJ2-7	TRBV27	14	CASSLAGFYYEQYF	TGTGCCAGCAGTTTAGCGGGGTTTTATTACGAGCAGTACTTC
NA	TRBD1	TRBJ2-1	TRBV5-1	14	CASSLGLQGNEQFF	TGCGCCAGCAGCTTGGGCCTACAGGGGAATGAGCAGTTCTTC
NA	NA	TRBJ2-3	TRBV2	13	CASSSRETDTQYF	TGTGCCAGCTCAAGTCGGGAAACAGATACGCAGTATTTT
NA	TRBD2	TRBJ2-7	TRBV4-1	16	CASSQDRTSGVDEQYF	TGCGCCAGCAGCCAAGATAGGACTAGCGGGGTCGACGAGCAGTACTTC
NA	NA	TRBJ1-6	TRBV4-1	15	CASSQSGMKYSPLHF	TGCGCCAGCAGCCAATCCGGGATGAAGTATTCACCCCTCCACTTT
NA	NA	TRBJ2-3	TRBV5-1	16	CASSGGSSPLTDTQYF	TGCGCCAGCAGTGGGGGGTCCTCCCCGTTAACAGATACGCAGTATTTT
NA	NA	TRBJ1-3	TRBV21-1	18	CASSNTGQGFLVPNTIYF	TGTGCCAGCAGCAACACGGGACAGGGGTTTTTAGTTCCGAACACCATATATTTT
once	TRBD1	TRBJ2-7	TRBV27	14	CASSPRQGSYEQYF	TGTGCCAGCAGTCCACGACAGGGGTCCTACGAGCAGTACTTC
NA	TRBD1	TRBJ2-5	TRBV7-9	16	CASSSSQGALGETQYF	TGTGCCAGCAGCTCCAGTCAGGGGGCCTTGGGGGAGACCCAGTACTTC
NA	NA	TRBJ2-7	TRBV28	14	CASSWGPSSYEQYF	TGTGCCAGCAGCTGGGGCCCGAGCTCCTACGAGCAGTACTTC
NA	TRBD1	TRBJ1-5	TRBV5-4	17	CASRWGQGEYSNQPQHF	TGTGCCAGCAGGTGGGGACAGGGAGAGTATAGCAATCAGCCCCAGCATTTT
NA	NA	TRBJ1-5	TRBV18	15	CASSLLPEEDQPQHF	TGTGCCAGCTCCCTCCTTCCGGAGGAGGATCAGCCCCAGCATTTT
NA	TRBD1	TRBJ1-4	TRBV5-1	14	CASKTEGAVEKLFF	TGCGCCAGCAAGACCGAGGGGGCGGTAGAAAAACTGTTTTTT
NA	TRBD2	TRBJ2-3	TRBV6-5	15	CASSYGAGGPDTQYF	TGTGCCAGCAGTTACGGCGCGGGAGGGCCAGATACGCAGTATTTT
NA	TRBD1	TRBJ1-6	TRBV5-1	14	CASSSGTGGSPLHF	TGCGCCAGCAGCTCCGGGACAGGGGGTTCACCCCTCCACTTT
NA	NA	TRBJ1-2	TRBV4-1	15	CASSPPGGPHYGYTF	TGCGCCAGCAGCCCGCCCGGGGGTCCCCACTATGGCTACACCTTC
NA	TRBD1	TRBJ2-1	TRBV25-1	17	CASSPPEGAPAYNEQFF	TGTGCCAGCAGTCCTCCCGAGGGGGCCCCGGCCTACAATGAGCAGTTCTTC
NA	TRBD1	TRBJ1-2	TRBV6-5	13	CASSYTGDLGYTF	TGTGCCAGCAGTTATACAGGGGATCTGGGCTACACCTTC
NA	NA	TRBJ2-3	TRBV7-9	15	CASSSDLGHTDTQYF	TGTGCCAGCAGCTCAGACCTAGGACACACAGATACGCAGTATTTT
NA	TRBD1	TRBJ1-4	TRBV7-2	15	CASSLVSGTGEKLFF	TGTGCCAGCAGCTTAGTTTCCGGGACAGGGGAAAAACTGTTTTTT
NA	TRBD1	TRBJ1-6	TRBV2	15	CASSLRGRRDSPLHF	TGTGCCAGCAGTCTCAGGGGGCGACGGGATTCACCCCTCCACTTT
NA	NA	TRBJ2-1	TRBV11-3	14	CASSLGQGWDEQFF	TGTGCCAGCAGCTTAGGCCAGGGATGGGATGAGCAGTTCTTC
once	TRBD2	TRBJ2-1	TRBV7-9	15	CASSPQREGPNEQFF	TGTGCCAGCAGCCCGCAGCGGGAGGGCCCCAATGAGCAGTTCTTC
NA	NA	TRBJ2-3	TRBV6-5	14	CASSPRRGTDTQYF	TGTGCCAGCAGTCCCCGGAGGGGCACAGATACGCAGTATTTT
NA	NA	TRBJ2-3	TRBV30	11	CAWSLGDTQYF	TGTGCCTGGAGTCTCGGGGATACGCAGTATTTT
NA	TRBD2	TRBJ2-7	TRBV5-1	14	CASSAGTTTYEQYF	TGCGCCAGCAGCGCAGGGACTACCACCTACGAGCAGTACTTC
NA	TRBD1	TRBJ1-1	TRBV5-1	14	CASSPTGANTEAFF	TGCGCCAGCAGCCCAACAGGGGCGAACACTGAAGCTTTCTTT
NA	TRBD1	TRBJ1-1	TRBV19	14	CASSSTGGATEAFF	TGTGCCAGTAGTTCAACAGGGGGCGCCACTGAAGCTTTCTTT
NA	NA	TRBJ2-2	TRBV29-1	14	CSVEGWGRAGELFF	TGCAGCGTTGAAGGTTGGGGGCGGGCCGGGGAGCTGTTTTTT
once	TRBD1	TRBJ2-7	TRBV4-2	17	CASSQALGQGEYYEQYF	TGTGCCAGCAGCCAAGCCCTCGGACAGGGTGAGTACTACGAGCAGTACTTC
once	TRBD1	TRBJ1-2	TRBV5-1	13	CASSFTGENGYTF	TGCGCCAGCAGCTTCACAGGGGAGAATGGCTACACCTTC
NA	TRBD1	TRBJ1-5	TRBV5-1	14	CASSSTGGDQPQHF	TGCGCCAGCAGCTCTACAGGGGGCGATCAGCCCCAGCATTTT
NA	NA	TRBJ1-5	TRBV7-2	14	CASSGRVGNQPQHF	TGTGCCAGCAGCGGCAGGGTTGGCAATCAGCCCCAGCATTTT
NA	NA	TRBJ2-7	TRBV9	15	CASSPSAGGPYEQYF	TGTGCCAGCAGCCCCTCAGCCGGGGGGCCCTACGAGCAGTACTTC
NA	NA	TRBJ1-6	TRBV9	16	CASSTHHRVDNSPLHF	TGTGCCAGCAGCACACACCACAGGGTGGACAATTCACCCCTCCACTTT
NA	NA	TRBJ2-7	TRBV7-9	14	CASSLRGNSYEQYF	TGTGCCAGCAGCTTAAGAGGAAACTCCTACGAGCAGTACTTC
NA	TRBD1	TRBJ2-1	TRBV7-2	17	CASSRLGTGGAKAGQFF	TGTGCCAGCAGTCGTCTAGGGACAGGGGGCGCTAAGGCCGGGCAGTTCTTC
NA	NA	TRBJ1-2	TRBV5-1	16	CASSLGQGLWGRGYTF	TGCGCCAGCAGCTTGGGCCAGGGGCTTTGGGGGAGAGGCTACACCTTC
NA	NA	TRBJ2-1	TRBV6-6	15	CASSPSRGAYNEQFF	TGTGCCAGCAGTCCAAGCCGGGGAGCCTACAATGAGCAGTTCTTC
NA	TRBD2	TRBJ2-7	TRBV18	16	CASSLGTSGGAYEQYF	TGTGCCAGCTCGCTGGGGACTAGCGGGGGGGCCTACGAGCAGTACTTC
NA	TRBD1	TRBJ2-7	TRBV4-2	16	CASSQHVGQGSYEQYF	TGTGCCAGCAGCCAACATGTGGGACAGGGTTCCTACGAGCAGTACTTC
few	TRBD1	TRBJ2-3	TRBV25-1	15	CASSKSGTGTDTQYF	TGTGCCAGCAGTAAGTCCGGGACAGGCACAGATACGCAGTATTTT
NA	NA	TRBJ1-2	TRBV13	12	CASLPRFGGYTF	TGTGCCAGCTTACCGCGATTCGGGGGCTACACCTTC
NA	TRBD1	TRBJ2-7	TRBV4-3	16	CATSLTGTGETYEQYF	TGCGCCACTTCCCTAACCGGGACAGGGGAAACCTACGAGCAGTACTTC
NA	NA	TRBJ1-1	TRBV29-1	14	CSACWGGLDTEAFF	TGCAGCGCATGCTGGGGGGGGCTTGACACTGAAGCTTTCTTT
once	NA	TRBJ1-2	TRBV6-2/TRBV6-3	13	CASSERFRYGYTF	TGTGCCAGCAGTGAGCGATTTCGTTATGGCTACACCTTC
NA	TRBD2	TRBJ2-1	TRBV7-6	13	CASVGGAYNEQFF	TGTGCCAGCGTCGGGGGGGCCTACAATGAGCAGTTCTTC
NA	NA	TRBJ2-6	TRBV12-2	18	CASRPQDRDHSGANVLTF	TGTGCAAGTCGCCCCCAAGACAGGGACCACTCTGGGGCCAACGTCCTGACTTTC
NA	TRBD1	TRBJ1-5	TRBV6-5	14	CASSYSQGEQPQHF	TGTGCCAGCAGTTACTCGCAGGGGGAGCAGCCCCAGCATTTT
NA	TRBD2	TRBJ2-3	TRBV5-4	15	CASSWDGGGADTQYF	TGTGCCAGCAGCTGGGACGGGGGGGGAGCAGATACGCAGTATTTT